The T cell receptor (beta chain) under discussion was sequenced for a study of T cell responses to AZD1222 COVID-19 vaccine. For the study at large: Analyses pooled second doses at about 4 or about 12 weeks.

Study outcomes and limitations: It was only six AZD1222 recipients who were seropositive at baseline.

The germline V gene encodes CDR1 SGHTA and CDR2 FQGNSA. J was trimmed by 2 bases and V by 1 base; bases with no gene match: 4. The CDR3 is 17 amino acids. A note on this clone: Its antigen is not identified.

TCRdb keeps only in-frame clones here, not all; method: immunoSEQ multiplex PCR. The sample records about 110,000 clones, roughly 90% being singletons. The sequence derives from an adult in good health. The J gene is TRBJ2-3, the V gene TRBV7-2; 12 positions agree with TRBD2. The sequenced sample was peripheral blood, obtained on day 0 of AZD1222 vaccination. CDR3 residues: CASSLGASGRDTDTQYF. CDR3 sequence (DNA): TGTGCCAGCAGCTTAGGAGCTAGCGGGAGGGACACAGATACGCAGTATTTT.